This TCR beta chain was observed in a study of cytomegalovirus exposure and HLA in healthy donors. Study-wide results and caveats: Associated with cytomegalovirus, according to the listing, were 150 to 200 TCR beta chains.

Turning to this clone: Its cognate antigen is unknown.

Germline assignment: CDR1 LGHNA and CDR2 YNFKEQ. The length of the CDR3 is 15 residues. V lost 4 bases, J lost 4 bases, and 13 bases lay in between. PCR was performed using 60 Vbeta and 13 Jbeta primers. Clones were read by immunoSEQ multiplex PCR, and TCRdb kept only the in-frame ones, dropping some. Seen here are some 200,000 clones, about 74% observed once, and the top ten hold 15%. The rearrangement links TRBV4-2 to TRBJ1-4; possibly TRBD1 for D (5 bases). The sequencing input was PBMCs. The receptor was isolated from a man aged 35 to 55 in good health and CMV-seronegative. The DNA of the CDR3 is TGTGCCAGCAGCCCCCTGACAGATATTAATGAAAAACTGTTTTTT. Translating gives CASSPLTDINEKLFF.